This T cell receptor (beta chain) was recovered during a study of OX40 agonist ivuxolimab in advanced cancers. Study-wide context: Ivuxolimab was a fully human IgG2 agonistic monoclonal antibody targeting the costimulatory receptor OX40 (CD134). Partial responses were achieved by three dose-escalation patients, of whom one had hepatocellular carcinoma and two had cutaneous melanoma. Peripheral TCRbeta sequencing was intended to test whether TCR sequence diversity was altered and clonal T-cell expansion was caused by ivuxolimab. Of the roughly 51 patients in dose escalation, about 19 had hepatocellular carcinoma, approximately 15 had melanoma, 9 had renal cell carcinoma and 9 had head and neck cancer. Intravenous ivuxolimab was administered to patients every 2 weeks at six dose levels: 0.01, 0.1, 0.3, 1.5, 3 and 10 mg/kg. In the dose-escalation cohort, approximately 80% of patients were male, and the mean age was around 60 years with a range of about 20 to 90. Patients were allowed to have had prior anti-PD-1, anti-PD-L1 or anti-CTLA-4 therapy, and approximately 40% of the dose-escalation patients had been treated with checkpoint inhibitors. The paper describes the monotherapy dose-escalation part (N ≈ 50 patients) of the phase I trial of ivuxolimab.

Patients with a history of autoimmune disease or receiving systemic immunosuppression were excluded from the trial. In every dose cohort, peripheral blood was drawn for TCR sequencing at baseline, cycle 4 day 1, and cycle 7 day 1. Samples came from an open-label, multicenter, first-in-human phase I dose-escalation trial of ivuxolimab. Adults with locally advanced or metastatic head and neck squamous cell, hepatocellular, melanoma or renal cell carcinoma were enrolled in the trial. Before TCR sequencing, CD4+ T cells and CD8+ T cells from peripheral blood were sorted into separate populations. Of note for this clone: Its antigen remains unidentified. No much larger clone exists at a distance of one base, and base qualities are not known.

The junction carries 17 bases between V and J, which are trimmed by 7 bases and 8 bases respectively. Inclusive of the bounding cysteine and phenylalanine, the CDR3 is 13 residues long. Only the CDR3 portion is preserved as DNA: 39 bases, with reading frame beginning at the first base. In the germline V gene, CDR1 corresponds to MDHEN and CDR2 to SYDVKM. Genomic DNA was extracted from sorted cells for sequencing of the TCRbeta CDR3 region. TCRbeta CDR3 regions were sequenced using the immunoSEQ Assay. TCRdb provides this immuneACCESS table in a form limited to in-frame rearrangements. Some clones are lacking; in checked studies, under half of them reflect an unresolved V gene, and why the rest are absent is not known. For this sample there are about 18,000 clones; around 85% appear just once. 60% to 65% of the sample is held by the ten biggest clonotypes. Overall results and qualifications from the work: In the 0.1-3.0 mg/kg groups, partial responders were among the patients with the lowest normalized peripheral clonal expansion, particularly in CD8+ T cells. Clonal expansion of both CD4+ and CD8+ blood T cells was observed from baseline to week 6 at doses 0.1 to 3.0 mg/kg. The antigen specificity of the peripheral T cells that underwent clonal expansion was not determined. After ivuxolimab, expanded clones were on average more numerous among CD8+ T cells than among CD4+ T cells. Low levels of normalized T-cell clonal expansion were also seen in some nonresponding patients.

The source was CD4+ or CD8+ T cells sorted from blood, collected in a trial of the OX40 agonist ivuxolimab. The TCR was taken from an adult with an advanced solid tumor such as melanoma, head and neck, liver or kidney cancer. The chain is made from TRBV28 and TRBJ1-2; the D segment could be TRBD1, given 6 matching bases. This receptor carries the CDR3 CASTRGGAEGYTF. Here is the DNA: TGTGCCAGCACCCGGGGGGGGGCAGAAGGCTACACCTTC.